This T cell receptor beta chain is from a study of T cells after yellow fever vaccination (dated by TCRdb to between 2017 and 2020). Broadly, across the study: The SMART-Seq v4 Ultra Low Input RNA kit was used to prepare libraries from fractions with low cell numbers. To follow T-cell clones before and after primary and booster YFV17D yellow fever vaccination, bulk TCR alpha and beta repertoires were sequenced over time. The cohort comprised two healthy male donors, one aged 18 to 29 and one aged 30 to 39 years. Blood was collected at multiple timepoints before and after primary and secondary immunization, and bulk PBMC replicates and cell subsets were isolated.

This clonotype was seen only a few times. The specificity of this receptor is unknown. Per-nucleotide qualities are absent, and no much larger clonotype sits a single base away. A distance of 10 bases separates the germline ends of V and J, which lose 1 base and 2 bases respectively. For CDR1 and CDR2, the germline V gene (reference sequence) lists SEHNR and FQNEAQ. From its cysteine to its phenylalanine, the CDR3 spans 15 amino acids. The CDR3 DNA has 45 bases and is translated from base 1. TCRdb lists the instrument as Illumina NovaSeq 6000. TCR cDNA was synthesized by 5'RACE template switching, which introduced a universal primer site and unique molecular identifiers. Priming for cDNA synthesis came from both the TCR alpha and TCR beta constant segments. Two PCR steps were used to amplify libraries, with sample barcodes and sequencing adapters being added in the second step. Sequencing of libraries was done on Illumina HiSeq 2500 (2x100 bp) or NovaSeq (2x150 bp). Per the authors' processing: MIGEC was used to demultiplex reads and collapse the reads into UMI consensus sequences, and MiXCR was used for V(D)J alignment. Clonotypes responding to the vaccine were identified with edgeR on replicate PBMC samples, with the criteria of FDR below 0.01 and a log2 fold change above 5 up to day 15. Each bulk clonotype received a CD4 or CD8 identity based on whether the sequenced CD4 or CD8 repertoire contained that clonotype at higher abundance. The public sequencing data were trimmed at Q25 with fastp and processed into clonotypes with MiXCR by TCRdb, which kept only in-frame beta chains. Entries are consolidated by CDR3 protein sequence, retaining the most common genes and DNA. In this record, the V and J calls reflect TCRdb's handling and not the investigators' own analysis. Counted in this sample were some 120,000 distinct CDR3 sequences; around 15% of them appeared once. The ten largest account for roughly 43% of the sample.

What the study reported, not specific to this receptor: Most clones expanded after primary vaccination (approximately 97% of CD4 and 88% of CD8) were re-detected after the booster, suggesting that broad memory maintenance occurred. Computational filtering was needed because FACS-sorted repertoires could contain abundant contaminating clonotypes from the bulk population. The secondary T-cell response was found to be weaker but faster than the primary response, with a peak reached on day 5 rather than on day 15. Because the study included only a couple of donors, the extent to which the findings can be generalized is limited. A small fraction of clonotypes appeared in both the CD4 and CD8 compartments, likely as a result of convergent recombination.

The treatment or condition label for this specimen denotes: live attenuated yellow fever vaccine strain. A standard Ficoll-Paque protocol was used to isolate PBMCs from peripheral blood. CD4 and CD8 T-cell fractions were isolated with Dynabeads CD4 and CD8 positive selection kits. RNA was extracted with TriZol from bulk PBMCs, CD4 and CD8 fractions, and dextramer-positive and dextramer-negative fractions. This specimen consisted of CD8+ T cells sorted from PBMCs, obtained 5 days after the yellow fever booster vaccination. The TCR comes from a young man who received the YFV17D yellow fever vaccine. The chain was built from TRBV7-9 and TRBJ2-3; no D gene call is confident. CDR3 loop: CASSLVVSPTDTQYF. In nucleotides, the sequence is TGTGCCAGCAGCTTAGTCGTCAGCCCCACAGATACGCAGTATTTT.